Each of the 14 T cell receptor beta chains below was sequenced from the same sample in a study of blood T cells in healthy people across ages. Next came a second PCR, run for roughly 6 to 11 cycles, which used a sample-barcoded 5' primer along with a J-beta primer mix. TCRdb fed the 5' RACE reads into MiXCR, producing one record per CDR3 protein. There are about a million distinct CDR3 sequences in the sample; roughly 50% occur only once, and 20% to 25% lies in the top ten. The sample consisted of blood. All receptors derive from a woman aged 55-70 years in good health.

The chain links TRBV12-3 or TRBV12-4 to TRBJ1-5; 8 bases align to TRBD1. This CDR3 has 18 amino acids. J lost 0 bases, V lost 7 bases, and 14 bases had no gene match. The CDR3 sequence is CASKFWTGTGTSNQPQHF. CDR3 bases: TGTGCCAGCAAATTTTGGACAGGGACTGGTACTAGCAATCAGCCCCAGCATTTT.

This chain joins TRBV2 and TRBJ1-2, with D possibly TRBD1 on 5 matching bases. Germline assignment: CDR1 SNHLY and CDR2 FYNNEI. Trimming removed 2 bases from V and 1 base from J, with 26 bases in between. The CDR3 is made up of 20 amino acids. The CDR3 sequence is CASSERRGLRSVRNNYGYTF. CDR3 sequence (DNA): TGTGCCAGCAGTGAAAGGAGGGGACTTAGGTCGGTCCGGAATAACTATGGCTACACCTTC.

This clonotype occurred once. The chain is built from TRBV6-6 and TRBJ2-3; 10 bases map to TRBD2. With 2 bases clipped from V and 2 bases from J, the junction kept 7 bases outside the gene matches. Germline V gives CDR1 MNHNY, CDR2 SVGAGI (reference sequence). The CDR3 length is 17 residues. As DNA, the CDR3 is TGTGCCAGCAGTTACGCCGCGGGACTAGCGAACACAGATACGCAGTATTTT. Translated, it gives CASSYAAGLANTDTQYF.

CDR3 region: CSAEGPATGPDTQYF. DNA of the CDR3: TGCAGTGCGGAGGGACCAGCGACCGGGCCAGATACGCAGTATTTT. The V and J genes are TRBV20-1 and TRBJ2-3, with D tentatively TRBD2 (6 bases). V gave up 6 bases and J gave up 4 bases, with 20 bases separating them. The CDR3 runs to 15 residues. CDR1 and CDR2 (germline): DFQATT, SNEGSKA (reference sequence).

V gene TRBV29-1 combines with J gene TRBJ2-6; D tentatively reads TRBD1 or TRBD2 (6 bases each). The germline gives CDR1 SQVTM, CDR2 ANQGSEA. Between the trimmed V and J ends, which lost 4 bases and 0 bases, there was a span of 10 bases. The CDR3 totals 15 residues. The CDR3 region has the DNA TGCAGCGTTGCGGGGGCAAACTCTGGGGCCAACGTCCTGACTTTC. Its translation: CSVAGANSGANVLTF.

The chain recombines TRBV7-8 with TRBJ1-1; D remains ambiguous. V was clipped by 1 base and J by 6 bases, with 9 bases between them. This CDR3 has 13 amino acids. Germline V gene data show CDR1 as SGHVS and CDR2 as FQNEAQ. CDR3 protein: CASSLVPQAEAFF. The CDR3 nucleotides are TGTGCCAGCAGCTTAGTTCCGCAGGCTGAAGCTTTCTTT.

A few counts support this clonotype. The chain is built from TRBV28 and TRBJ2-1; D unresolved. Per germline, CDR1 MDHEN and CDR2 SYDVKM. The CDR3 runs to 12 residues. Deletions cut 5 bases from V and 10 bases from J, with 12 bases between. CDR3 sequence: CASSPPVDEQFF. The CDR3 nucleotides read TGTGCCAGCAGTCCGCCGGTTGACGAGCAGTTCTTC.

The CDR3 protein is CASSLKGSHRGGYTF. The CDR3 DNA is TGTGCCAGCAGCTTGAAGGGCAGCCACCGTGGTGGCTACACCTTC. The chain employs TRBV5-6 and TRBJ1-2; D remains unclear. Looked up from germline, CDR1 is SGHDT and CDR2 is YYEEEE. The CDR3 length is 15 residues. V lost 1 base to trimming and J lost 7 bases, with 17 bases between them.

This chain connects TRBV6-1 to TRBJ2-5; TRBD2 is a possible D gene (6 bases). The J call may be wrong; the DNA end is better matched by TRBJ2-7. From germline, CDR1 is MNHNS and CDR2 SASEGT. This CDR3 is built from 15 residues. The CDR3, as DNA: TGTGCCAGCAGTGATTCGACTAGTTCCCGCTACGAGCAGTACTTC. Translating gives CASSDSTSSRYEQYF.

The CDR3 region is CALSGQNTEAFF. As DNA, the CDR3 is TGTGCCCTCAGTGGGCAGAACACTGAAGCTTTCTTT. This chain uses TRBV28 with TRBJ1-1; D remains ambiguous. Trimming cost V 11 bases and J 1 base, with 11 bases left between them. The CDR3 covers 12 residues. Per the germline V gene, CDR1 is MDHEN and CDR2 is SYDVKM.

This chain links TRBV29-1 with TRBJ2-1, with 11 bases that match TRBD2. There are 14 residues in the CDR3. The V segment lost 6 bases and the J segment 4 bases; nucleotides outside the gene matches: 5. Looked up from germline, CDR1 is SQVTM and CDR2 is ANQGSEA. This CDR3 reads CSVAGLAGYNEQFF. CDR3 DNA: TGCAGCGTAGCCGGACTAGCGGGTTACAATGAGCAGTTCTTC.

The chain combines TRBV27 with TRBJ2-6; a weak D match, TRBD1 (6 bases). Germline values: CDR1 MNHEY, CDR2 SMNVEV (reference sequence). Trimming removed 8 bases at V and 0 bases at J, with 17 bases between. The CDR3 has 17 residues. The CDR3 DNA reads TGTGCCAGCCCCAAGTCGGGGACAAACTCTGGGGCCAACGTCCTGACTTTC. This gives the protein CASPKSGTNSGANVLTF.

This chain connects TRBV30 to TRBJ2-5; 7 nucleotides align to TRBD1. The better agreement between TRBJ2-7 and the DNA end casts doubt on the J call. The CDR3 consists of 13 residues. Germline V gene lookup returns CDR1 GTSNPN and CDR2 SVGIG (reference sequence). CDR3 loop: CAWCLTGSAEQYF. CDR3 nucleotide sequence: TGTGCCTGGTGTCTGACAGGGTCTGCCGAGCAGTACTTC.

There are a few counts of this clonotype. The chain carries TRBV25-1 and TRBJ2-7; the match to TRBD1 covers 7 bases. Germline CDR1 is MGHDK and CDR2 is SYGVNS. The CDR3 is 13 amino acids. With V trimmed by 3 bases and J by 5 bases, 4 bases remained unmatched. CDR3 nucleotide sequence: TGTGCCAGCAGTGACCCCACAGGGGACGAGCAGTACTTC. Amino acids: CASSDPTGDEQYF.